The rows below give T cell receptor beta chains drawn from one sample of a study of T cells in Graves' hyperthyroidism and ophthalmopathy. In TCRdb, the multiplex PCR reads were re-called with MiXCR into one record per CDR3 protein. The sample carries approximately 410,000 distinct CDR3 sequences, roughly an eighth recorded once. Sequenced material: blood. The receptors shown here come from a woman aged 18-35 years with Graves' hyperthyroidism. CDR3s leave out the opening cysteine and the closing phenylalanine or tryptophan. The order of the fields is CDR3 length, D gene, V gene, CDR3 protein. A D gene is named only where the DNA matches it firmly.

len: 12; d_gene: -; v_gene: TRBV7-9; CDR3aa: ASSLGLHLGEQF
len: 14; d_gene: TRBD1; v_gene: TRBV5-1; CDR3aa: ASSPRTGRLNTEAF
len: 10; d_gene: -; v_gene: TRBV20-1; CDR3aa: SARLVTDTQY
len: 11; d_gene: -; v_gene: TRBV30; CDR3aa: AWSAGSENTIY
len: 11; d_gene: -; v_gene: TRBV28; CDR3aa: ASNEQGLGGAF
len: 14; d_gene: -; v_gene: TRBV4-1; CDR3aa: ASSHVSTRGNEKLF
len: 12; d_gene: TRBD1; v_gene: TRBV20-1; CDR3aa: SADRTGGNEKLF
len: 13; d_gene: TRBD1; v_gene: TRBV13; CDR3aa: ASSLGTGPTDTQY
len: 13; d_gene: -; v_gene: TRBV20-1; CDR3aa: SAREPTGRTYEQY
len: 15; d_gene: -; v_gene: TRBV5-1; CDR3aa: ASSLTPSRGGNQPQH
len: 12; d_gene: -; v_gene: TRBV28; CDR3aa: ASSLEVGTEKQF
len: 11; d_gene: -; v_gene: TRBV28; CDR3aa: ASTWGGTETQY
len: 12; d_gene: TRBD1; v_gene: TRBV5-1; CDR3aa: ASSVPGTGGGYT
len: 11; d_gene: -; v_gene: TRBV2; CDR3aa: ASSDYRADTQY
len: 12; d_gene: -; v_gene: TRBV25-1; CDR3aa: ASIGSGVNNEQL
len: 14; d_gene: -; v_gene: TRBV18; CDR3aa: ASSGFSANSDNEQF
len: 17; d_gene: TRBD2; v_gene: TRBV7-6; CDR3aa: ASSLGVSGRRAAPDTQY
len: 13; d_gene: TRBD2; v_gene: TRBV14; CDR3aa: ASSPWTSGLSAQF
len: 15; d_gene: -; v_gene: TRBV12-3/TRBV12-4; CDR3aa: ASSFEISDRASYEQY
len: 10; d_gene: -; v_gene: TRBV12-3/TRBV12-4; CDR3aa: ASSLPRNTIY
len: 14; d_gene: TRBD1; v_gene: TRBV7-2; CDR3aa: ASSPSDREADTEAF
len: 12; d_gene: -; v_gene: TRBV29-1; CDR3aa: SVFWATSPYEQY
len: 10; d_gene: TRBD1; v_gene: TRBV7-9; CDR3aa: ASRDREYEQY
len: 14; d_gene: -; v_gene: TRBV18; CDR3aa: ASSPNGISASYEQY
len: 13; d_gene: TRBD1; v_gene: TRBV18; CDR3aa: ASSPRDSLNTEAF
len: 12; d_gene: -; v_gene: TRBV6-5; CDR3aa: ASSYSEVGKTQY
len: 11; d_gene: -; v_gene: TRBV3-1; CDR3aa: ASSPNSGVGYT
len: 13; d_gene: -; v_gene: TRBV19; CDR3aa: ASSIGAGAAQPQH
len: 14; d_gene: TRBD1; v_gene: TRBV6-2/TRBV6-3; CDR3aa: ASSYSNRGGNQPQH
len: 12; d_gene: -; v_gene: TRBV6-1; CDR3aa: ASNAGQHNQPQH
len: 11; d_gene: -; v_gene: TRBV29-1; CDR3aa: SVDGVGGYGYT
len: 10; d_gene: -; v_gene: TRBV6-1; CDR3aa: ASSGGGYEQF
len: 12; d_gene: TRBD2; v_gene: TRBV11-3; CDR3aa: ASSQGLVTDTQY
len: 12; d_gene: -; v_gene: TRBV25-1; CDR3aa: ASRKDGHSYEQY
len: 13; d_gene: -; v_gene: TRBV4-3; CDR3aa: ASSQSPGPNYGYT
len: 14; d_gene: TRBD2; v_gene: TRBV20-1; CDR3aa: SAPSLLAASTDTQY
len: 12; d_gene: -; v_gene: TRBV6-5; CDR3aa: ASSYSSGLRELF
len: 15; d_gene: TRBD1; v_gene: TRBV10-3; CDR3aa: AIREDRGLSYNSPLH
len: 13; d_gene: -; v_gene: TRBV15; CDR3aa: ATSIPGRGNEKLF
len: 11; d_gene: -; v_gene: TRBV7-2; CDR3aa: ASSFDISYEQY
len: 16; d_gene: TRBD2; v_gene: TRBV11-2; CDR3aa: ASSLGASGAFSYNEQF